This T cell receptor beta chain was sequenced in a study of CD8 T cells in ankylosing spondylitis. The germline V and J ends were trimmed by 1 base and 5 bases, with 14 bases remaining between them. The CDR3 totals 16 residues. In its sample, this clonotype was seen many times. Libraries of TCR beta came from quantitative 5'-RACE with molecular barcodes. Using its own MiXCR run on the 5' RACE reads, TCRdb lists one record per CDR3 protein. The sample shows 250,000 to 400,000 distinct CDR3 sequences, roughly 12% of them seen only once. The chain links TRBV12-3 or TRBV12-4 to TRBJ2-2; no definite D call. The specimen was blood, either unsorted or a sorted T cell fraction (not recorded which). This TCR was sampled from a female donor with ankylosing spondylitis or in good health (not recorded which). Here the CDR3 reads CASSLGANTWTGELFF. DNA of the CDR3: TGTGCCAGCAGTTTAGGGGCAAACACTTGGACCGGGGAGCTGTTTTTT.